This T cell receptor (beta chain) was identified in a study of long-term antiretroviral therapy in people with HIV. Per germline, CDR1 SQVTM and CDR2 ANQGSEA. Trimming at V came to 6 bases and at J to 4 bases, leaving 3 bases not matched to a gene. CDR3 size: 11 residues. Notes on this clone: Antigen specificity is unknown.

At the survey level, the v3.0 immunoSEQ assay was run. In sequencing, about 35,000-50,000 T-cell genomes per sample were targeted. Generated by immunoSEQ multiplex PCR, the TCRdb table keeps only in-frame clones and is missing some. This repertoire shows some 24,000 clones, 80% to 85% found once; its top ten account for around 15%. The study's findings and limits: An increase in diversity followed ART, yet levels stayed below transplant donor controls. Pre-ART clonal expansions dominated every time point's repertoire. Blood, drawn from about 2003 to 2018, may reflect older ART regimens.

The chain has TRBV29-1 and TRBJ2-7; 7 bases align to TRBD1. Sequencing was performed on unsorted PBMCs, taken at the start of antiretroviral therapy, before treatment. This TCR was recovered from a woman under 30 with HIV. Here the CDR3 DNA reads TGCAGCGTGGAGACAGGGTACGAGCAGTACTTC. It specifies CSVETGYEQYF.